Each of the 7 T cell receptor beta chains below was sequenced from the same sample in a study of T cell repertoires in cytomegalovirus infection. TCRdb processed the reads anew with MiXCR; each CDR3 protein has one entry. Here the sample spans fewer than 250,000 distinct CDR3 sequences, 9% to 15% being singletons. Material: PBMCs. The receptor source for this set is a human donor in good health (CMV status not recorded). Some clones in this sample may be carry-over from other donors' samples.

The rearrangement uses TRBV29-1 and TRBJ1-3; unclear D gene. The CDR3 sequence is 13 residues long. CDR1 and CDR2 from the germline V gene are SQVTM and ANQGSEA. V lost 4 bases, J lost 0 bases, and 7 bases lay in between. The CDR3 loop is CSVGADSGNTIYF. The CDR3 nucleotides read TGCAGCGTTGGGGCCGACTCTGGAAACACCATATATTTT.

In its sample, this clonotype was seen many times. One end of the junction varies from germline; a read error may be responsible. This chain connects TRBV4-3 to TRBJ2-1, with 16 nucleotides matching TRBD2. The CDR3 totals 16 residues. Looked up from germline, CDR1 is LGHNA and CDR2 is YSLEER. The CDR3: CASGQGTSGGEREQFF. The CDR3 bases are TGCGCCAGCGGCCAAGGGACTAGCGGGGGGGAGAGGGAGCAGTTCTTC.

This clonotype was seen many times. The V gene is TRBV7-2, the J gene TRBJ2-7; TRBD1 aligns across 8 bases. The CDR3 runs 14 residues. Germline V gene lookup returns CDR1 SGHTA and CDR2 FQGNSA. Germline trimming cut 7 bases from V and 2 bases from J; bases unmatched to any gene: 7. CDR3 residues: CASTPDRGPYEQYF. CDR3 coding DNA: TGTGCCAGCACTCCCGACAGGGGACCCTACGAGCAGTACTTC.

This clonotype appeared many times. V and J are TRBV6-1 and TRBJ1-3; no definite D call. The CDR3 loop spans 16 amino acids. The germline V gene encodes CDR1 MNHNS and CDR2 SASEGT. V lost 6 bases and J 0 bases, leaving 15 bases between the germline ends. In DNA, the CDR3 is TGTGCCAGCAGCAGGATGGCGCCCCGCTCTGGAAACACCATATATTTT. Its protein product is CASSRMAPRSGNTIYF.

This clonotype came up a few times. The rearrangement uses TRBV29-1 and TRBJ1-5; 7 bases fit TRBD1. Trimming cost V 3 bases and J 8 bases; bases outside gene matches: 7. This CDR3 spans 13 amino acids. The germline CDR1 and CDR2 sequences are SQVTM and ANQGSEA. The CDR3 nucleotides are TGCAGCGTTGAGGAGGCAGGGGGAGAGCCCCAGCATTTT. Protein product: CSVEEAGGEPQHF.

This clonotype has only a few counts. This sequence joins TRBV5-1 and TRBJ2-7, with a tentative D call TRBD1 (5 bases). This CDR3 contains 15 residues. The germline CDR1 and CDR2 sequences are SGHRS and YFSETQ. V lost 1 base and J lost 1, with 12 bases in between. CDR3 coding DNA: TGCGCCAGCAGCTTGCGGCAGGGCTCGTCCTACGAGCAGTACTTC. Protein product: CASSLRQGSSYEQYF.

In this sample, this clonotype turned up many times. The chain recombines TRBV7-2 with TRBJ2-1; TRBD2 matches at 7 bases. The length of the CDR3 is 15 residues. CDR1 and CDR2 (germline): SGHTA, FQGNSA. With 4 bases clipped from V and 7 bases from J, the junction kept 10 bases outside the gene matches. CDR3 coding DNA: TGTGCCAGCAGCTGGGGGGGGGGTCCGGGGAATGAGCAGTTCTTC. This gives the protein CASSWGGGPGNEQFF.